The next 29 T cell receptor beta chains were all read from a single sample in a study of T cell responses to AZD1222 COVID-19 vaccine. Some clones are missing from TCRdb's copy, which holds only in-frame ones; the method was immunoSEQ multiplex PCR. The profile shows about 90,000 clones, around 88% of them singletons. This material consisted of peripheral blood, taken on day 0 of MenACWY control vaccination. These receptors all stem from an adult in good health.

The J gene is TRBJ2-1, the V gene TRBV7-9; weak D call: TRBD2 (6 bases). CDR3 length: 16 amino acids. Trimming stripped 4 bases from V and 7 bases from J, with 20 bases between. CDR1 SEHNR and CDR2 FQNEAQ come from the germline V gene (reference sequence). The CDR3 loop reads CASSWAGGRIPNEQFF. DNA for the CDR3: TGTGCCAGCAGCTGGGCCGGGGGTAGAATCCCGAATGAGCAGTTCTTC.

As DNA, the CDR3 is TGTGCCAGCAGCCCCCATCGGGGGGGACTAGCGGGGATCGAGCAGTACTTC. It codes for CASSPHRGGLAGIEQYF. The V call is TRBV9, the J call TRBJ2-7; 13 bases fit TRBD2. Germline lookup yields CDR1 SGDLS and CDR2 YYNGEE. The CDR3 length is 17 residues. V lost 4 bases and J lost 6; bases outside the gene matches: 13.

J is TRBJ2-7 and V is TRBV9; no reliable D call. With 0 bases removed from V and 6 bases from J, the gap between germline ends came to 19 bases. Germline V gene data show CDR1 as SGDLS and CDR2 as YYNGEE. The CDR3 runs to 16 residues. CDR3 residues: CASSVGAIRSVGEQYF. The DNA of the CDR3 is TGTGCCAGCAGCGTAGGGGCAATCCGGTCAGTGGGCGAGCAGTACTTC.

The chain uses TRBV5-6 and TRBJ1-5; TRBD1 matches 8 bases. Germline V CDR1 and CDR2: SGHDT, YYEEEE. CDR3 length equals 15 residues. Trimming cost V 2 bases and J 3 bases; bases outside gene matches: 4. Written as DNA, the CDR3 is TGTGCCAGCAGCTTTGGACAGGGAGACAATCAGCCCCAGCATTTT. This sequence encodes CASSFGQGDNQPQHF.

The rearrangement uses TRBV7-2 and TRBJ1-2; D perhaps matches TRBD1 (6 bases). The germline V gene encodes CDR1 SGHTA and CDR2 FQGNSA. Between the trimmed V and J ends, which lost 4 bases and 7 bases, there was a span of 10 bases. This CDR3 comprises 12 residues. DNA for the CDR3: TGTGCCAGCAGCTCGGGGGCCTTTGGCTACACCTTC. Its translation: CASSSGAFGYTF.

The genes are TRBV7-3 and TRBJ2-1; possibly TRBD1 or TRBD2 for D (5 bases each). The CDR3 spans 17 residues. V lost 5 bases to trimming and J lost 1 base, with 18 bases between them. CDR1 and CDR2 from the germline V gene are SGHTA and FQGTGA. CDR3 protein: CASSRDGAGNSYNEQFF. Written as DNA, the CDR3 is TGTGCCAGCAGCCGGGACGGGGCGGGCAATTCCTACAATGAGCAGTTCTTC.

The rearrangement uses TRBV12-3 or TRBV12-4 and TRBJ1-5; D is unresolved. This CDR3 comprises 13 residues. V was trimmed by 3 bases and J by 9 bases, leaving 12 bases between them. The CDR3: CASSFGPEGPQHF. As DNA, the CDR3 is TGTGCCAGCAGTTTCGGCCCCGAGGGGCCCCAGCATTTT.

The gene calls are TRBV19 and TRBJ1-5, with 7 bases lining up with TRBD1. V dropped 6 bases and J dropped 1; count of bases not matched to a gene: 12. Per the germline V gene, CDR1 is LNHDA and CDR2 is SQIVND (reference sequence). This CDR3 has 17 amino acids. CDR3 residues: CASSKTPDRRSNQPQHF. DNA for the CDR3: TGTGCCAGTAGCAAGACCCCGGACAGGCGAAGCAATCAGCCCCAGCATTTT.

This chain uses TRBV7-2 with TRBJ2-5; D unclear. Trimming shortened V by 7 bases and J by 1 base, and 13 bases separated the two germline ends. There are 14 residues in the CDR3. Germline lookup yields CDR1 SGHTA and CDR2 FQGNSA. DNA of the CDR3: TGTGCCAGCACCCCCCGACTCTTCCAAGAGACCCAGTACTTC. Protein: CASTPRLFQETQYF.

This clone was seen just once. This chain's CDR3 is CASSQAETQYF. DNA for the CDR3: TGTGCCAGCAGCCAAGCAGAGACCCAGTACTTC. The chain is built from TRBV14 and TRBJ2-5; D gene unclear. Germline lookup yields CDR1 SGHDN and CDR2 FVKESK. The CDR3 contains 11 residues. Trimming removed 1 base at V and 4 bases at J, with 1 base between.

As DNA, the CDR3 is TGTGCCAGTAGTACACAGGGCGGCTACGAGCAGTACTTC. This sequence encodes CASSTQGGYEQYF. The chain combines TRBV19 with TRBJ2-7; maybe TRBD1 (6 bases). Germline CDR1 is LNHDA and CDR2 is SQIVND (reference sequence). V was trimmed by 4 bases and J by 3 bases, leaving 10 bases between them. The CDR3 totals 13 residues. Variable domain in full (rest from reference TRBV19 and TRBJ2-7): DGGITQSPKYLFRKEGQNVTLSCEQNLNHDAMYWYRQDPGQGLRLIYYSQIVNDFQKGDIAEGYSVSREKKESFPLTVTSAQKNPTAFYLCASSTQGGYEQYFGPGTRLTVT.

This clone was detected only once. The chain uses TRBV3-1 (or the pseudogene TRBV3-2) and TRBJ2-5, with 9 bases aligning to TRBD1. This CDR3 is 14 amino acids long. J lost 2 bases, V lost 4 bases, and 2 bases had no gene match. Looked up from germline, CDR1 is LGHDT and CDR2 is YNNKEL (reference sequence). CDR3 residues: CASSLGQGQETQYF. CDR3 bases: TGTGCCAGCAGCCTTGGACAGGGGCAAGAGACCCAGTACTTC.

This rearrangement joins TRBV3-1 (or the pseudogene TRBV3-2) to TRBJ2-3, with TRBD2 matching 11 bases. The CDR3 has 16 amino acids. CDR1 LGHDT and CDR2 YNNKEL come from the germline V gene (reference sequence). With 4 bases clipped from V and 4 bases from J, the junction kept 7 bases outside the gene matches. CDR3 sequence reads: CASSLQLAGASDTQYF. The CDR3 bases are TGTGCCAGCAGCCTCCAACTAGCGGGGGCTTCAGATACGCAGTATTTT.

The chain joins TRBV6-5 to TRBJ1-4; D is perhaps TRBD1 (5 bases). Trimming took 6 bases from V and 3 from J, leaving 14 bases between them. This CDR3 comprises 15 residues. Germline assignment: CDR1 MNHEY and CDR2 SVGAGI. DNA for the CDR3: TGTGCCAGCAGGGCACCGGGACGCCCTAATGAAAAACTGTTTTTT. Residues: CASRAPGRPNEKLFF.

DNA of the CDR3: TGCAACATATTCGAGGGGTATGGCTACACCTTC. It is translated as CNIFEGYGYTF. This chain joins TRBV29-1 and TRBJ1-2, with D maybe TRBD1 (5 bases). Germline CDR1 reads SQVTM; CDR2 reads ANQGSEA. This CDR3 has 11 residues.

The rearrangement joins TRBV3-1 (or the pseudogene TRBV3-2) to TRBJ2-7; no definite D call. The CDR3 is 12 residues long. With 0 bases removed from V and 6 bases from J, the gap between germline ends came to 6 bases. Looked up from germline, CDR1 is LGHDT and CDR2 is YNNKEL (reference sequence). The DNA for the CDR3 is TGTGCCAGCAGCCAAGATCCGAGCGAGCAGTACTTC. It encodes CASSQDPSEQYF.

The chain joins TRBV6-1 to TRBJ1-1; D remains ambiguous. CDR3 length equals 13 residues. V was trimmed by 3 bases and J by 0 bases, leaving 5 bases between them. Per the germline V gene, CDR1 is MNHNS and CDR2 is SASEGT. The CDR3 reads CASSDLMNTEAFF. CDR3 coding DNA: TGTGCCAGCAGTGATCTGATGAACACTGAAGCTTTCTTT.

This clone has at least ten counts. J is TRBJ2-1 and V is TRBV9, with D possibly being TRBD1 or TRBD2 (5 bases each). The CDR3 extends over 14 amino acids. The germline V gene has CDR1 SGDLS and CDR2 YYNGEE. Deletions cut 0 bases from V and 10 bases from J, with 14 bases between. In nucleotides, the CDR3 is TGTGCCAGCAGCGTAGGGTATCGGGGCCGGGAGCAGTTCTTC. Protein sequence: CASSVGYRGREQFF.

The chain combines TRBV4-2 with TRBJ1-1, with D unresolved. The V and J ends lost 4 bases and 3 bases respectively, with 12 bases between them. The CDR3 spans 14 residues. CDR1 LGHNA and CDR2 YNFKEQ come from the germline V gene. The CDR3 nucleotides read TGTGCCAGCAGCCTCCCGGGAGGAGACACTGAAGCTTTCTTT. This codes for CASSLPGGDTEAFF.

The chain has TRBV10-1 and TRBJ1-1; no firm D call. Germline loops: CDR1 WNHNN, CDR2 SYGVQD (reference sequence). The V gene lost 6 bases and the J gene lost 10 bases, with 6 bases spanning the gap. The CDR3 covers 9 residues. CDR3 nucleotides: TGCGCCAGCAGGTCCGTAGCTTTCTTT. It is translated as CASRSVAFF.

This clone was counted between two and nine times. CDR3 coding DNA: TGTGCCAGCAGCTTAAATTTGGGGGAAGCTTTCTTT. Translating it yields CASSLNLGEAFF. This chain uses TRBV6-5 with TRBJ1-1; no clear D. The V end lost 6 bases, the J end lost 8 bases, and 13 bases lay between the germline ends. The CDR3 contains 12 residues. Germline CDR1 MNHEY, CDR2 SVGAGI.

This clone has a single count. The genes are TRBV6-5 and TRBJ1-2, with D uncertain. CDR3 length: 14 residues. V dropped 6 bases and J dropped 5 bases, with 16 bases sitting between them. Germline CDR1 is MNHEY and CDR2 is SVGAGI. In DNA form, the CDR3 reads TGTGCCAGCAGCTTAGGCAGACCCTTTTATGGCTACACCTTC. As protein: CASSLGRPFYGYTF.

The rearrangement joins TRBV7-9 to TRBJ1-3, with D perhaps TRBD1 (5 bases). Germline lookup yields CDR1 SEHNR and CDR2 FQNEAQ (reference sequence). V was cut by 8 bases and J by 0 bases, with 8 bases left in between. The CDR3 consists of 13 residues. The CDR3 spells CASGRDSGNTIYF. The CDR3 DNA reads TGTGCCAGCGGCAGGGACTCTGGAAACACCATATATTTT.

This chain uses TRBV7-9 with TRBJ1-2; TRBD1 matches 7 bases. This CDR3 contains 16 residues. V lost 4 bases to trimming and J lost 0 bases; unmatched junction nucleotides: 8. The germline gives CDR1 SEHNR, CDR2 FQNEAQ (reference sequence). The CDR3 spells CASSSLRGQTNYGYTF. The CDR3 coding sequence is TGTGCCAGCAGCTCCTTAAGGGGGCAAACTAACTATGGCTACACCTTC. Supplemented by reference TRBV7-9 and TRBJ1-2, the full variable domain reads DTGVSQNPRHKITKRGQNVTFRCDPISEHNRLYWYRQTLGQGPEFLTYFQNEAQLEKSRLLSDRFSAERPKGSFSTLEIQRTEQGDSAMYLCASSSLRGQTNYGYTFGSGTRLTVV.

The genes are TRBV5-8 and TRBJ1-1; TRBD1 is a possible D gene (5 bases). The CDR3 spans 13 residues. The germline V gene has CDR1 SGHTS and CDR2 YDEGEE. Trimming cost V 3 bases and J 1 base, with 7 bases left between them. CDR3 in amino acids: CASSYRTNTEAFF. CDR3 nucleotides: TGTGCCAGCAGCTACAGGACGAACACTGAAGCTTTCTTT.

V usage is TRBV6-1 and J usage is TRBJ1-2, with 7 positions matching TRBD1. V was pared by 4 bases and J by 1 base, with 12 bases of the junction left unmatched. Germline loops: CDR1 MNHNS, CDR2 SASEGT. The CDR3 is 17 amino acids. The CDR3 DNA reads as TGTGCCAGCAGTGTACCCTGGACAGGACCTAGTAACTATGGCTACACCTTC. Its protein product is CASSVPWTGPSNYGYTF.

V and J are TRBV19 and TRBJ2-1; D perhaps matches TRBD2 (7 bases). Germline V lookup: CDR1 LNHDA, CDR2 SQIVND (reference sequence). This CDR3 region has 14 residues. Deletions cut 5 bases from V and 8 bases from J, with 16 bases between. The CDR3 is CASSPFGGGDEQFF. Here the CDR3 DNA reads TGTGCCAGTAGTCCTTTTGGCGGGGGCGATGAGCAGTTCTTC.

Here the CDR3 reads CASSPSGGAFYGYTF. CDR3 in DNA: TGTGCCAGTAGTCCCAGTGGGGGGGCGTTCTATGGCTACACCTTC. The chain joins TRBV19 to TRBJ1-2; D may be TRBD1 (6 bases). V lost 5 bases and J 4 bases, leaving 17 bases between the germline ends. CDR3 size: 15 residues. Germline lookup yields CDR1 LNHDA and CDR2 SQIVND (reference sequence).

This sequence joins TRBV28 and TRBJ2-5; D gene uncertain. Germline V lookup: CDR1 MDHEN, CDR2 SYDVKM. The CDR3 spans 13 residues. V was shortened by 3 bases and J by 2 bases, with 7 bases between the two germline ends. The CDR3: CASSFVRQETQYF. In nucleotides, the CDR3 is TGTGCCAGCAGTTTTGTCAGACAAGAGACCCAGTACTTC.